This is a list of T cell receptor beta chains from one sample in a study of blood T cell repertoires in COVID-19. Assay used: immunoSEQ multiplex PCR; TCRdb lists only in-frame clones, some missing. The sample shows under 200,000 clones, around 82% of them seen only once. Material: peripheral blood. Receptor source: an elderly woman with acute or convalescent COVID-19. Both conserved end residues are part of each CDR3.

V	J	CDR3
TRBV29-1	TRBJ2-7	CSVSRTGGGEQYF
TRBV7-2	TRBJ1-1	CASSRGQGLGTEAFF
TRBV18	TRBJ2-5	CASSPSPASGTQETQYF
TRBV27	TRBJ2-7	CASSGQGVDREQYF
TRBV10-3	TRBJ2-4	CAISESREVAKNIQYF
TRBV5-4	TRBJ1-3	CASSLGRQGAGNTIYF
TRBV27	TRBJ1-2	CASSFRTGQGYTF
TRBV29-1	TRBJ1-4	CSVQGAFEKLFF
TRBV20-1	TRBJ2-3	CSASGWDKDTDTQYF
TRBV6-5	TRBJ1-1	CASRLTGVNTEAFF
TRBV7-2	TRBJ2-3	CASSLGARGYTDTQYF
TRBV27	TRBJ1-6	CASSFYTPDQGGLNSPLHF
TRBV4-1	TRBJ1-1	CASSRTGMRIGEAFF